The entry below gives a single T cell receptor beta chain sequence along with its context. The antigen is undetermined. cDNA libraries of TCR beta carried unique molecular identifiers. T cells numbering 1 to 10 million yielded cDNA molecules that totaled approximately 500,000. TCRdb redid the calling of the PCR reads with MiXCR, one entry per CDR3 protein. The sample includes about 200,000 distinct CDR3 sequences, 29% of them seen just once. This sample stems from a study of post-analysis software for immune sequencing data. Overall study context: Progressive-relapsing, secondary progressive and relapsing-remitting multiple sclerosis were among the disease courses included.

The V end was cut by 5 bases, the J end by 6 bases, with 14 bases between. Germline CDR1 reads SGHVS; CDR2 reads FQNEAQ. The CDR3 totals 15 residues. Study findings and constraints: The five TRBV segments detected at higher frequency in patients than in controls included TRBV5-6, TRBV5-1 and TRBV20-1. Versus controls, multiple sclerosis patients showed significantly lower diversity (normalized Chao1). F measure showed strong co-clustering of same-batch samples.

The source material was blood. This sequence was found in a girl aged 2-17 years with multiple sclerosis. The rearrangement uses TRBV7-8 and TRBJ1-6; no reliable D call. Here the CDR3 DNA reads TGTGCCAGCAGCCACCGGGATAGGGTTAATTCACCCCTCCACTTT. Translated: CASSHRDRVNSPLHF.